Shown below are 14 T cell receptor beta chains from a single sample sequenced in a study of T-cell reconstitution after alpha-beta-depleted transplantation in children. Unique molecular identifiers were incorporated into the prepared TCRbeta library. TCRdb recomputed calls from the PCR reads with MiXCR, one row per CDR3 protein. The table has 90,000 to 100,000 distinct CDR3 sequences, about 22% seen once. The sample was PBMCs, taken before TCRalphabeta/CD19-depleted stem cell transplant. These receptors came from a boy between 2 and 10 years old with acute lymphoblastic leukemia, due to receive a stem cell transplant.

The V and J genes are TRBV12-3 or TRBV12-4 and TRBJ1-6, with a possible D match to TRBD1 (5 bases). This CDR3 spans 14 amino acids. V shed 5 bases and J shed 8 bases, with 13 bases lying between them. CDR3 protein: CASSETQGDSPLHF. CDR3 DNA: TGTGCCAGCAGTGAGACCCAGGGAGATTCACCCCTCCACTTT.

The sample holds a few counts of this clonotype. The chain uses TRBV5-6 and TRBJ2-5; D is unresolved. This CDR3 has 13 amino acids. Germline V gene data show CDR1 as SGHDT and CDR2 as YYEEEE. Trimming cost V 4 bases and J 0 bases, with 7 bases left between them. The CDR3 spells CASSHRDQETQYF. The CDR3 DNA reads as TGTGCCAGCAGCCACAGAGACCAAGAGACCCAGTACTTC.

This clonotype has a handful of counts. V and J are TRBV6-1 and TRBJ2-1, with TRBD2 identical over 7 bases. This CDR3 comprises 16 residues. The V and J ends lost 6 bases and 10 bases, in that order; junction bases with no gene match: 18. The germline CDR1 and CDR2 sequences are MNHNS and SASEGT. As DNA, the CDR3 is TGTGCCAGCAGCCTAAATTTGGCTAGCGGACTGACGGAGCAGTTCTTC. Protein product: CASSLNLASGLTEQFF.

The sample holds a few counts of this clonotype. V is TRBV28 and J is TRBJ2-7; possible D gene TRBD2, 6 bases. The V gene lost 7 bases and the J gene lost 5 bases, with 15 bases spanning the gap. CDR3 length equals 13 residues. From germline, CDR1 is MDHEN and CDR2 SYDVKM. This chain's CDR3 is CASTLQAGHEQYF. The CDR3 nucleotides read TGTGCCAGCACACTCCAGGCGGGGCACGAGCAGTACTTC. The full variable domain, rest sourced from reference TRBV28 and TRBJ2-7, is DVKVTQSSRYLVKRTGEKVFLECVQDMDHENMFWYRQDPGLGLRLIYFSYDVKMKEKGDIPEGYSVSREKKERFSLILESASTNQTSMYLCASTLQAGHEQYFGPGTRLTVT.

This clonotype was seen more than once but under ten times. The CDR3 DNA follows: TGCGCCAGCAGCGTGGGGGGGGACTATGGCTACACCTTC. Protein: CASSVGGDYGYTF. V usage is TRBV5-1 and J usage is TRBJ1-2, with D perhaps matching TRBD1 (5 bases). Trimming took 4 bases from V and 3 from J, leaving 10 bases between them. The CDR3 is 13 residues long. Germline CDR1 SGHRS, CDR2 YFSETQ.

The chain has TRBV9 and TRBJ1-4, with D hard to call. This CDR3 spans 14 amino acids. V was pared by 4 bases and J by 7 bases, with 14 bases between. CDR1 is SGDLS and CDR2 is YYNGEE in the germline V gene. CDR3: CASSSLGDSEKLFF. The CDR3 nucleotides are TGTGCCAGCAGCTCACTAGGAGATAGTGAAAAACTGTTTTTT.

The V and J genes are TRBV9 and TRBJ1-1; a possible D gene is TRBD1 (6 bases). This CDR3 contains 14 residues. V was clipped by 0 bases and J by 6 bases, with 12 bases between them. Germline V lookup: CDR1 SGDLS, CDR2 YYNGEE. The chain's CDR3 is CASSVAGDVAEAFF. In nucleotides, the CDR3 is TGTGCCAGCAGCGTAGCAGGGGACGTCGCTGAAGCTTTCTTT.

This sequence joins TRBV20-1 and TRBJ1-5; D remains unclear. Germline CDR1 is DFQATT and CDR2 is SNEGSKA (reference sequence). The CDR3 runs to 13 residues. V lost 0 bases and J lost 6, with 9 bases in between. The CDR3 nucleotides read TGCAGTGCTAGAGATGATTTAGGTCAGCCCCAGCATTTT. It encodes CSARDDLGQPQHF.

The rearrangement joins TRBV12-3 or TRBV12-4 to TRBJ2-2, with 7 bases fitting TRBD2. Trimming cost V 5 bases and J 4 bases; bases outside gene matches: 7. CDR3 length equals 15 residues. CDR3 loop: CASSPRLAGTGELFF. The CDR3 coding sequence is TGTGCCAGCAGTCCCCGACTAGCAGGCACCGGGGAGCTGTTTTTT.

The V gene is TRBV14, the J gene TRBJ2-3, with 10 bases aligning to TRBD1. The CDR3 covers 15 residues. Trimming cost V 3 bases and J 5 bases; bases outside gene matches: 5. Germline-derived CDR1 and CDR2 are SGHDN and FVKESK. The CDR3 sequence: CASSHRTGGKDTQYF. The CDR3 DNA is TGTGCCAGCAGCCACAGGACAGGGGGAAAAGATACGCAGTATTTT.

This clonotype showed up just a few times. This chain connects TRBV5-8 to TRBJ2-5; TRBD1 might be the D (5 bases). This CDR3 spans 15 amino acids. The germline V gene encodes CDR1 SGHTS and CDR2 YDEGEE. Trimming removed 2 bases at V and 5 bases at J, with 16 bases between. The CDR3 DNA reads as TGTGCCAGCAGCTTTGAAGGGGCCCCCGGGGAGACCCAGTACTTC. It encodes CASSFEGAPGETQYF.

This clonotype has only a few counts. The V and J genes are TRBV7-9 and TRBJ2-1; D uncertain. The V gene's germline CDR1 is SEHNR and CDR2 FQNEAQ (reference sequence). V was trimmed by 0 bases and J by 8 bases, leaving 5 bases between them. The CDR3 has 12 residues. The CDR3 loop reads CASSLASHEQFF. Here the CDR3 DNA reads TGTGCCAGCAGCTTAGCATCCCATGAGCAGTTCTTC.

This CDR3 is CATSSRPDSYEKLFF. As DNA, the CDR3 is TGTGCCACCAGCTCAAGGCCTGACTCTTATGAAAAACTGTTTTTT. This chain links TRBV15 with TRBJ1-4; D remains ambiguous. Per germline, CDR1 LNHNV and CDR2 YYDKDF (reference sequence). CDR3 length: 15 residues. The V end was cut by 5 bases, the J end by 6 bases, with 16 bases between.

The chain recombines TRBV5-1 with TRBJ2-1; possibly TRBD1 for D (5 bases). The CDR3 is 12 amino acids. Germline CDR1 and CDR2: SGHRS and YFSETQ. The V and J ends lost 0 bases and 7 bases respectively, with 5 bases between them. The CDR3 reads CASSLGQNEQFF. The CDR3 nucleotides are TGCGCCAGCAGCTTGGGACAGAATGAGCAGTTCTTC.